This T cell receptor beta chain was observed in a study of blood T cell repertoires in COVID-19. Across the study: Nucleic acid was either cDNA or gDNA, and it came from T cells, B-cell-depleted T cells, or PBMCs.

The table came from immunoSEQ multiplex PCR; TCRdb's copy has only in-frame clones and leaves some out. This repertoire shows some 210,000 clones, 80% to 90% found once; its top ten account for about 5.1%. This TCR was sampled from a woman in her 70s with active or convalescent COVID-19. The specimen sequenced was peripheral blood.

The CDR3 spells CASSSGVNTEAFF. CDR3 nucleotides: TGTGCCAGTAGCTCGGGGGTGAACACTGAAGCTTTCTTT. The rearrangement links TRBV19 to TRBJ1-1; the D gene is possibly TRBD1 (5 bases). The length of the CDR3 is 13 residues. The germline V gene has CDR1 LNHDA and CDR2 SQIVND (reference sequence). V was pared by 6 bases and J by 0 bases, with 8 bases between. Filled out from reference TRBV19 and TRBJ1-1, the complete variable domain reads DGGITQSPKYLFRKEGQNVTLSCEQNLNHDAMYWYRQDPGQGLRLIYYSQIVNDFQKGDIAEGYSVSREKKESFPLTVTSAQKNPTAFYLCASSSGVNTEAFFGQGTRLTVV.